A selection of T cell receptor beta chains follows, all from one sample in a study of blood T cell repertoires in COVID-19. Using immunoSEQ multiplex PCR, the repertoire was profiled, and TCRdb retains in-frame clones only, with some absent. The repertoire has about 100,000 clones, 85% of them found once; the top ten carry roughly 12%. The sample comprised peripheral blood. The receptors originated from a human donor in a cohort sampled during active COVID-19. The CDR3 runs from the conserved cysteine through the conserved F or W. Fields, in order: V gene, clone size, D gene, J gene, CDR3 protein, CDR3 DNA. D genes are given only for firm matches. Clone size is shown for a subset of rows, as once, few, many or a class of expanded clone.

TRBV5-1	.	.	TRBJ1-2	CASSLLANYGYTF	TGCGCCAGCAGCTTGTTGGCCAACTATGGCTACACCTTC
TRBV21-1	.	.	TRBJ1-4	CASSTPPLSEKLFF	TGTGCCAGCAGCACCCCGCCGCTGAGTGAAAAACTGTTTTTT
TRBV13	.	.	TRBJ2-3	CASSLDLAPTDTQYF	TGTGCCAGCAGCTTAGACCTAGCTCCCACAGATACGCAGTATTTT
TRBV20-1	.	.	TRBJ1-2	CSAAGLWGYTF	TGCAGTGCAGCCGGTTTGTGGGGCTACACCTTC
TRBV9	once	.	TRBJ1-1	CASSVTLNTEAFF	TGTGCCAGCAGCGTGACACTGAACACTGAAGCTTTCTTT
TRBV4-3	.	.	TRBJ1-1	CASSLDKNTEAFF	TGCGCCAGCAGCCTGGACAAGAACACTGAAGCTTTCTTT
TRBV25-1	.	.	TRBJ1-4	CASSLAGDVGGEKLFF	TGTGCCAGCAGCCTGGCTGGGGACGTAGGGGGTGAAAAACTGTTTTTT
TRBV6-2/TRBV6-3	.	TRBD1	TRBJ1-2	CASSSDRVGYTF	TGTGCCAGCAGTTCCGACAGGGTTGGCTACACCTTC
TRBV5-5	.	.	TRBJ1-4	CASSTRSTNEKLFF	TGTGCCAGCAGCACCCGGAGTACTAATGAAAAACTGTTTTTT
TRBV18	.	.	TRBJ1-5	CASSSDNTFYSNQPQHF	TGTGCCAGCTCGTCAGACAATACCTTCTATAGCAATCAGCCCCAGCATTTT
TRBV19	.	TRBD1	TRBJ1-2	CASSPRGLSGSGYTF	TGTGCCAGTAGTCCCAGGGGGCTTTCGGGTTCTGGCTACACCTTC
TRBV18	.	.	TRBJ2-7	CASFSPTQGSEQYF	TGTGCCAGCTTTTCACCAACGCAGGGTTCCGAGCAGTACTTC
TRBV20-1	.	.	TRBJ1-2	CSAESNYGYTF	TGCAGTGCTGAAAGCAACTATGGCTACACCTTC
TRBV4-1	.	.	TRBJ2-5	CASSQDAGDGETQYF	TGCGCCAGCAGCCAAGATGCAGGGGATGGCGAGACCCAGTACTTC
TRBV10-3	.	.	TRBJ2-3	CAIRGPAGSDTQYF	TGTGCCATCCGAGGACCAGCGGGCTCAGATACGCAGTATTTT
TRBV6-5	.	.	TRBJ1-3	CASSRWRIGNTIYF	TGTGCCAGCAGTAGGTGGAGAATTGGAAACACCATATATTTT
TRBV7-9	.	.	TRBJ1-3	CASSLVGASSTAGNTIYF	TGTGCCAGCAGCTTAGTGGGGGCCTCCAGCACTGCTGGAAACACCATATATTTT
TRBV6-6	.	.	TRBJ1-2	CASSATPLYGYTF	TGTGCCAGCAGTGCCACACCTCTCTATGGCTACACCTTC
TRBV18	.	.	TRBJ1-4	CASSPYKGEKLFF	TGTGCCAGCTCACCATATAAGGGGGAAAAACTGTTTTTT
TRBV7-2	.	.	TRBJ2-5	CASSLVAGTYQETQYF	TGTGCCAGCAGCTTAGTGGCAGGGACTTACCAAGAGACCCAGTACTTC
TRBV9	.	TRBD1	TRBJ2-2	CASRETGSGELFF	TGTGCCAGCAGGGAGACAGGGTCCGGGGAGCTGTTTTTT
TRBV18	.	.	TRBJ2-5	CASSPGSQETQYF	TGTGCCAGCTCACCGGGCAGCCAAGAGACCCAGTACTTC
TRBV7-2	.	.	TRBJ2-1	CASSPTGLPDGQFF	TGTGCCAGCAGCCCGACGGGACTGCCTGACGGGCAGTTCTTC
TRBV5-1	.	TRBD1	TRBJ2-7	CASSTFPGQGEDEQYF	TGCGCCAGCAGCACCTTCCCGGGACAGGGGGAGGACGAGCAGTACTTC
TRBV27	.	TRBD1	TRBJ1-5	CASSSGTGVNQPQHF	TGTGCCAGCAGCTCCGGGACAGGGGTGAATCAGCCCCAGCATTTT
TRBV6-6	.	.	TRBJ2-1	CASSYRQGLRNEQFF	TGTGCCAGCAGTTATAGGCAGGGGCTTAGGAATGAGCAGTTCTTC
TRBV29-1	.	TRBD2	TRBJ2-7	CSASGLAYHEQYF	TGCAGCGCCTCGGGACTAGCTTACCACGAGCAGTACTTC
TRBV4-2	.	.	TRBJ1-6	CASSHIQGQAGGSYNSPLHF	TGTGCCAGCAGCCACATCCAGGGGCAGGCGGGCGGATCCTATAATTCACCCCTCCACTTT
TRBV3-1/TRBV3-2	.	TRBD1	TRBJ1-4	CASSLTQGNEKLFF	TGTGCCAGCAGCCTCACACAGGGGAATGAAAAACTGTTTTTT
TRBV5-1	.	.	TRBJ2-3	CASSSASGLDTDTQYF	TGCGCCAGCAGCTCGGCATCGGGACTCGACACAGATACGCAGTATTTT
TRBV7-2	.	.	TRBJ2-3	CASSSDYTDTQYF	TGTGCCAGCAGCTCTGACTACACAGATACGCAGTATTTT
TRBV6-2/TRBV6-3	.	.	TRBJ1-2	CASSWAADPVVLYGYTF	TGTGCCAGCAGTTGGGCCGCCGATCCCGTCGTACTCTATGGCTACACCTTC
TRBV18	.	TRBD1	TRBJ2-7	CASSLSGTGGYEQYF	TGTGCCAGCTCACTCTCTGGGACAGGGGGCTACGAGCAGTACTTC
TRBV6-1	.	TRBD1	TRBJ2-7	CASSEEGGSGQGSKQYF	TGTGCCAGCAGTGAAGAGGGGGGTAGTGGACAGGGGAGCAAGCAGTACTTC
TRBV5-6	.	.	TRBJ2-7	CASSWEGGTTYEQYF	TGTGCCAGCAGCTGGGAGGGGGGGACTACCTACGAGCAGTACTTC
TRBV4-3	.	TRBD2	TRBJ2-1	CASSQKVSGSDYNEQFF	TGCGCCAGCAGCCAAAAAGTAAGCGGGAGCGATTACAATGAGCAGTTCTTC
TRBV7-2	.	TRBD1	TRBJ1-1	CASSPRQGGTLAFF	TGTGCCAGCAGCCCTCGACAGGGAGGTACGTTGGCTTTCTTT
TRBV6-2/TRBV6-3	.	TRBD1	TRBJ1-2	CASSPRWTGANYGYTF	TGTGCCAGCAGCCCACGCTGGACAGGGGCGAACTATGGCTACACCTTC
TRBV6-1	once	TRBD1	TRBJ1-1	CASSEDPTGGKGAFF	TGTGCCAGCAGTGAAGACCCGACAGGGGGCAAGGGAGCTTTCTTT
TRBV5-1	.	.	TRBJ1-5	CASSDHRDYSNQPQHF	TGCGCCAGCAGCGATCACAGGGATTATAGCAATCAGCCCCAGCATTTT
TRBV6-1	.	.	TRBJ1-6	CASSVQGLLGASYNSPLHF	TGTGCCAGCAGTGTACAGGGCCTCTTGGGGGCTTCCTATAATTCACCCCTCCACTTT
TRBV12-5	.	.	TRBJ2-7	CASGNRVTRVYEQYF	TGTGCTAGTGGCAACAGGGTGACGAGGGTCTACGAGCAGTACTTC
TRBV12-1	.	.	TRBJ2-3	CASSSFWAGLAGKDTQYF	TGTGCCAGCAGCTCCTTTTGGGCGGGGCTAGCGGGGAAGGATACGCAGTATTTT
TRBV9	.	TRBD2	TRBJ2-1	CASSAQTSGSKGNEQFF	TGTGCCAGCAGCGCCCAGACTAGCGGGAGTAAAGGGAATGAGCAGTTCTTC
TRBV19	.	.	TRBJ1-6	CASSSGQFSPLHF	TGTGCCAGTAGTAGCGGACAGTTCTCACCCCTCCACTTT
TRBV5-1	.	TRBD1	TRBJ1-5	CASSRDRGENQPQHF	TGCGCCAGCAGCAGAGACAGGGGTGAGAATCAGCCCCAGCATTTT
TRBV7-2	.	.	TRBJ2-7	CASSALADQYF	TGTGCCAGCAGCGCGCTAGCAGACCAGTACTTC
TRBV7-2	.	TRBD1	TRBJ2-7	CASSPGTGGLEQYF	TGTGCCAGCAGCCCAGGGACAGGGGGTCTCGAGCAGTACTTC
TRBV6-2/TRBV6-3	.	.	TRBJ2-3	CASSYLRSTDTQYF	TGTGCCAGCAGTTACCTCCGGAGCACAGATACGCAGTATTTT
TRBV11-2	.	TRBD1	TRBJ1-3	CASSAGQGVGNTIYF	TGTGCCAGCAGTGCGGGACAGGGGGTCGGAAACACCATATATTTT
TRBV19	few	.	TRBJ1-2	CASSMESYGYTF	TGTGCCAGTAGTATGGAGAGCTATGGCTACACCTTC
TRBV27	.	TRBD2	TRBJ2-3	CASSFDTSGGLTNTQYF	TGTGCCAGCAGTTTCGATACTAGCGGGGGGTTAACAAATACGCAGTATTTT
TRBV2	.	.	TRBJ1-1	CASSGQGRGTEAFF	TGTGCCAGCAGCGGGCAGGGGCGTGGGACTGAAGCTTTCTTT
TRBV19	.	TRBD1	TRBJ1-2	CASTPDRNYGYTF	TGTGCCAGTACCCCGGACAGGAACTATGGCTACACCTTC
TRBV12-3/TRBV12-4	.	.	TRBJ2-2	CASSSGWGLFF	TGTGCCAGCAGTTCAGGGTGGGGGCTGTTTTTT
TRBV7-6	.	.	TRBJ2-7	CASSSRDSPNDEQYF	TGTGCCAGCAGCTCCCGGGACTCCCCGAATGACGAGCAGTACTTC
TRBV7-8	.	TRBD1	TRBJ2-5	CASSLGTVPETQYF	TGTGCCAGCAGCTTGGGGACAGTCCCTGAGACCCAGTACTTC